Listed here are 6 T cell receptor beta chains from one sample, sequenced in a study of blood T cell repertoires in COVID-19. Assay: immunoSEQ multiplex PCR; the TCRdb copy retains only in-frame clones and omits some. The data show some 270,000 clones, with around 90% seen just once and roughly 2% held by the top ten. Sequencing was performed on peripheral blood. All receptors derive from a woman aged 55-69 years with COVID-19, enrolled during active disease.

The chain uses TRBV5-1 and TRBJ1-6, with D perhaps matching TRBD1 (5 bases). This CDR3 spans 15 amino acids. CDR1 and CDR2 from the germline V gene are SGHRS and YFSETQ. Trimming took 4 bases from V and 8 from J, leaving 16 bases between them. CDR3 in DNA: TGCGCCAGCAGCACGGGCCCGGGGGGAGATTCACCCCTCCACTTT. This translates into CASSTGPGGDSPLHF.

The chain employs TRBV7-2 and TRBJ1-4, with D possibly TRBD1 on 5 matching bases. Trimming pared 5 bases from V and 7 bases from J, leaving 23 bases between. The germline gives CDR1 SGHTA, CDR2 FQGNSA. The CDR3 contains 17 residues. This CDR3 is CASSPQAHRQRAEKLFF. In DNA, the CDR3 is TGTGCCAGCAGCCCACAGGCACACAGGCAAAGGGCTGAAAAACTGTTTTTT.

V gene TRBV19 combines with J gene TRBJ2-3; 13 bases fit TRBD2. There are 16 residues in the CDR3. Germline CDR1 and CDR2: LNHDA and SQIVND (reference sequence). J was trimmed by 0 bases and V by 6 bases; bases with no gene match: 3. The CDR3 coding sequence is TGTGCCAGTAGGACTAGCGGGGGGACTAGCACAGATACGCAGTATTTT. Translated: CASRTSGGTSTDTQYF.

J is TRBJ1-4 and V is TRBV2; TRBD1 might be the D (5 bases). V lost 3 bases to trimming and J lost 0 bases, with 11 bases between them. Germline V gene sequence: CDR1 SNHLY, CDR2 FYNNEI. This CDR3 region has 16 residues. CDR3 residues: CASSEGQSATNEKLFF. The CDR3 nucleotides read TGTGCCAGCAGTGAGGGGCAGAGTGCAACTAATGAAAAACTGTTTTTT.

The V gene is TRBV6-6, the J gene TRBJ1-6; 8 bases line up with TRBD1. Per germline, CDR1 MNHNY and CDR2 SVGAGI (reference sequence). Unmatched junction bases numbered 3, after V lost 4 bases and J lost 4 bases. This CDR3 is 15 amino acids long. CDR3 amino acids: CASSSGQGYNSPLHF. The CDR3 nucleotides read TGTGCCAGCAGTTCCGGACAGGGTTATAATTCACCCCTCCACTTT.

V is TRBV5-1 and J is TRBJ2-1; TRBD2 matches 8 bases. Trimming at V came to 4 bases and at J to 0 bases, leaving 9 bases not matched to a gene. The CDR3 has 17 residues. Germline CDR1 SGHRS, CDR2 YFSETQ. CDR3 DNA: TGCGCCAGCAGCCAAATCAAGCGGGGGAACTCCTACAATGAGCAGTTCTTC. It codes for CASSQIKRGNSYNEQFF.